This note documents a single T cell receptor beta chain sequence. No cognate antigen has been identified for it. Base qualities are missing; no much larger clone stands one base away. The CDR1 and CDR2 encoded by the germline V gene are MDHEN and SYDVKM. The CDR3 holds 16 amino acids from the cysteine to the phenylalanine. CDR3 DNA is the only sequence kept; it has 48 bases, read in frame from the first base. V and J lose 10 bases and 4 bases, and a span of 25 bases separates them. Libraries were prepared through multiplex PCR. Sequenced using an Illumina HiSeq 4000. CDR3 regions were amplified by Arm-PCR with iRepertoire HTBI primers to construct TCR beta libraries. Before sequencing, the PCR products went through gel purification. In the authors' own workflow: A total of fewer than 70 TRBV and 14 TRBJ segments were identified across samples and were used for gene usage analysis of CDR3 amino acid clonotypes. COPE and FqMerger were used to merge filtered high-quality paired reads into contigs. BLAST was used to align contigs to IMGT TRBV, TRBD and TRBJ reference genes, and CDR3 was defined according to IMGT. Any clonotype with a frequency above 0.1% was classified as a highly expanded clone. Repertoire diversity was measured by Shannon entropy, and V-J evenness by the Gini coefficient. A clonotype found in more than one individual was treated as public. TCRdb reprocessing: public reads trimmed at Q25 with fastp, clones called with MiXCR, in-frame beta chains kept. For every CDR3 protein sequence, its rows merge into one entry that carries the most common genes and DNA. The V and J calls reflect TCRdb's pipeline rather than the authors' work. Counted in this sample were 400,000 to 550,000 distinct CDR3 sequences; 16% of them appeared once. The leading ten clones occupy about 25% of the sample.

These data are taken from a study of regulatory T cells in long-lasting Graves disease (dated by TCRdb to the early 2020s). General notes on the study: In the newly diagnosed Graves' disease group, patients had been taking antithyroid drugs for less than 3 months. Peripheral blood TCR sequencing and RNA sequencing compared persistent Graves' disease patients with newly diagnosed Graves' disease patients. The study took place in China and was registered as a clinical trial. A total of around 35 samples were covered by TCR sequencing, comprising around 13 persistent and around 20 newly diagnosed Graves' disease patients. Results the study describes overall, beyond this receptor: Preferential use of TRBV28, TRBJ1-2 and TRBJ2-5 was observed in persistent disease, whereas TRBV20-1 and TRBJ2-1 were favored in newly diagnosed disease. Because the primary lesion, thyroid tissue, could not be accessed, the study looked at peripheral blood alone. Compared with newly diagnosed patients, persistent Graves' disease patients had lower TCR Shannon entropy and fewer highly expanded clones, which suggests clonal expansion. Only the TCR beta chain was sequenced and analyzed. Patients with persistent disease shared more public clonotypes (about 2,500) than newly diagnosed patients did (more than 900). As a limitation, the authors acknowledged that the small sample size may reduce accuracy.

Explained via the paper, the time point label denotes: newly diagnosed GD, antithyroid drugs for less than 3 months. RNA was extracted from PBMCs in TRIzol for both TCR sequencing and RNA sequencing. Graves' disease was diagnosed according to American Thyroid Association guidelines. Recruitment of patients was carried out at an endocrinology department in Xi'an, China. Each patient gave 7 to 9.5 milliliters of peripheral blood, collected in an EDTA anticoagulant tube. Ficoll Paque Plus density gradient separation was used to isolate PBMCs, and no further T cell sorting was performed. An Agilent 2100 Bioanalyzer and agarose gel were used to assess RNA quality, and a NanoDrop 2000 was used to measure RNA concentration. The same data also went into a second study, on T cells in Graves' hyperthyroidism and ophthalmopathy. According to the second study: Graves' hyperthyroidism was defined as stable when no progression to ophthalmopathy occurred over 18 months of follow-up. Hyperthyroidism patients were newly diagnosed, with disease duration under 2 months, and aged 18 to 65 years. The study excluded patients with uncontrolled infections, other autoimmune diseases, pregnancy or lactation. Clinical symptoms, serum thyroxine and TRAb, thyroid ultrasound, and orbital computed tomography formed the basis for the diagnoses. The TCR CDR3 was subjected to a first round of RT-PCR using the HTBI primer set and the Qiagen OneStep RT-PCR kit. Blood samples also contained most of the expanded thyroid clonotypes (frequency above 0.001), which suggests that blood repertoires may reflect thyroid immune responses. A model built on a 13 V-J signature distinguished ophthalmopathy from stable hyperthyroidism, reaching over 85% sensitivity and 81.08% specificity in cross-validation and 80%/75% in testing. In validation, progression to ophthalmopathy was predicted by the model with 55% to 71% sensitivity and roughly 72% specificity, a median of about 6 months before onset. To identify TCR V-J signatures that set the groups apart, the researchers used a discovery cohort of 90 to 100 patients, made up of approximately 43 with Graves' ophthalmopathy and some 55 with stable Graves' hyperthyroidism. Whether ophthalmopathy could be predicted prospectively was tested in an independent validation cohort made up of 18 to 20 hyperthyroidism patients plus 17 patients who later progressed to ophthalmopathy. For training and testing, the 100 or so patients in the discovery cohort were randomly divided in a 7:3 ratio. The study also compared thyroid tissue and blood T-cell repertoires from about six Graves' hyperthyroidism patients. After blood sampling, hyperthyroidism patients were treated with methimazole at a starting dose of 30 mg daily, and ophthalmopathy patients were treated with high-dose intravenous methylprednisolone. Libraries were constructed in a second round of multiplex PCR, after which size selection and purification were performed. Sequencing of the libraries was done on an Illumina HiSeq2000 using paired-end 100 bp reads. SOAPnuke was used to process the raw data, with reads discarded if the reads contained adapters or uncalled bases, had a mean Phred below 15, or lacked an exact constant-primer or identifier match. COPE v1.2.5 was used to merge high-quality paired reads, and clonotypes were defined as unique nucleotide sequences. MiTCR v1.1 was used to align clonotypes to the IMGT TRBV, TRBD and TRBJ reference segments. Analysis was restricted to V-J combinations with a frequency above 0.0001, which covered 99.2% of repertoires. A TCS score was defined as the ratio between F50 (clonal expansion) and ExV (chaos), using BLOSUM62-based TCRdist between CDR3 peptides within each V-J. Welch's t-statistics and random forest reduced approximately 520 V-J features to fewer than 15, which were used in a naive Bayes classifier (R e1071). No statistical method was used to fix the sample size in advance, and group allocation was not hidden from the investigators. The paper describes TCR Vbeta CDR3 sequencing of 140 or so peripheral blood samples, made up of some 40 ophthalmopathy patients, some 80 hyperthyroidism patients and approximately 17 progressor patients.

Sequences were derived from peripheral blood mononuclear cells (PBMCs), sampled at new diagnosis, from a patient treated with antithyroid drugs. This clonotype originated in a woman aged 18-29 years with Graves disease. Donor details come from another sample of the same person, matched by shared clones. Recombination connected TRBV28 to TRBJ1-2; a confident D gene designation cannot be given. CDR3 reads: CAISPGGWDWVYGYTF. The DNA reads as follows: TGTGCCATTAGTCCCGGAGGCTGGGATTGGGTCTATGGCTACACCTTC.